The 19 T cell receptor beta chains reported below all come from one sample, sequenced in a study of blood T cell repertoires in COVID-19. The assay was immunoSEQ multiplex PCR, and TCRdb's table has in-frame clones only and misses some. The table has 200,000 or so clones, approximately 87% seen once. The sample comprised peripheral blood. The receptor source for this set is a woman in her 50s with acute or convalescent COVID-19.

The V gene is TRBV19, the J gene TRBJ1-1; D gene ambiguous. The V and J ends lost 5 bases and 4 bases respectively, with 8 bases between them. The V gene's germline CDR1 is LNHDA and CDR2 SQIVND (reference sequence). This CDR3 contains 12 residues. As DNA, the CDR3 is TGTGCCAGTAGTCAGCAGGTCACTGAAGCTTTCTTT. Amino acid sequence: CASSQQVTEAFF.

V gene TRBV6-2 or TRBV6-3 combines with J gene TRBJ2-4, with a possible D match to TRBD2 (6 bases). V was pared by 2 bases and J by 7 bases, with 12 bases between. This CDR3 spans 14 amino acids. Germline CDR1 and CDR2: MNHEY and SVGEGT. The CDR3 bases are TGTGCCAGCAGTTACGCGGGGTTAAGTAACATTCAGTACTTC. Translation: CASSYAGLSNIQYF.

The chain uses TRBV27 and TRBJ2-7; D not certain. Germline lookup yields CDR1 MNHEY and CDR2 SMNVEV (reference sequence). The germline V and J ends were trimmed by 7 bases and 3 bases, with 13 bases remaining between them. The CDR3 extends over 13 amino acids. The CDR3 DNA reads TGTGCCAGCAAGTTTTTGAGGCACTACGAGCAGTACTTC. Protein product: CASKFLRHYEQYF.

This sequence joins TRBV5-1 and TRBJ2-3, with 7 bases lining up with TRBD1. The V gene end was trimmed by 7 bases and the J gene end by 4 bases; junction bases not matched to a gene: 9. The CDR3 runs to 14 residues. Germline values: CDR1 SGHRS, CDR2 YFSETQ. CDR3 region: CASDLRDSADTQYF. DNA for the CDR3: TGCGCCAGCGACCTGAGGGACAGCGCAGATACGCAGTATTTT.

V gene TRBV12-3 or TRBV12-4 combines with J gene TRBJ1-2; the D gene is possibly TRBD1 (5 bases). The V end was cut by 3 bases, the J end by 5 bases, with 10 bases between. This CDR3 region has 13 residues. The CDR3 nucleotides are TGTGCCAGCAGTTTCAGACAGCAGTATGGCTACACCTTC. Its translation is CASSFRQQYGYTF.

This clone was seen a handful of times. This chain connects TRBV7-2 to TRBJ1-1; possibly TRBD1 for D (5 bases). From germline, CDR1 is SGHTA and CDR2 FQGNSA. This CDR3 has 14 amino acids. Trimming pared 10 bases from V and 1 base from J, leaving 16 bases between. The CDR3 region is CATKGQDWNTEAFF. The DNA of the CDR3 is TGTGCCACCAAGGGGCAGGATTGGAACACTGAAGCTTTCTTT. The full variable domain, in which reference TRBV7-2 and TRBJ1-1 provide the parts outside the CDR3, is GAGVSQSPSNKVTEKGKDVELRCDPISGHTALYWYRQSLGQGLEFLIYFQGNSAPDKSGLPSDRFSAERTGGSVSTLTIQRTQQEDSAVYLCATKGQDWNTEAFFGQGTRLTVV.

The V gene is TRBV19, the J gene TRBJ2-7; no clear D gene. CDR3 length: 14 residues. The ends were cut back, 5 bases at V and 0 bases at J, with 11 bases in the middle. Germline loops: CDR1 LNHDA, CDR2 SQIVND (reference sequence). The CDR3 region has the DNA TGTGCCAGTAGTCCCCTTCTGGCCTCCTACGAGCAGTACTTC. Translating it yields CASSPLLASYEQYF.

CDR3 residues: CASSRKQMNSGLYNEQFF. The DNA of the CDR3 is TGTGCCAGCAGCCGGAAACAAATGAATAGCGGATTATACAATGAGCAGTTCTTC. The chain employs TRBV14 and TRBJ2-1; TRBD2 is a possible D gene (6 bases). Deletions cut 4 bases from V and 4 bases from J, with 23 bases between. This CDR3 has 18 amino acids. The V gene's germline CDR1 is SGHDN and CDR2 FVKESK.

The gene calls are TRBV5-1 and TRBJ2-7, with D perhaps TRBD2 (6 bases). Trimming stripped 0 bases from V and 5 bases from J, with 15 bases between. Germline V CDR1 and CDR2: SGHRS, YFSETQ. This CDR3 region has 15 residues. CDR3 nucleotide sequence: TGCGCCAGCAGCTTGGAGGGAGGCTCCGGGGACGAGCAGTACTTC. This codes for CASSLEGGSGDEQYF.

The V call is TRBV19, the J call TRBJ2-7; 7 nucleotides line up with TRBD1. The germline gives CDR1 LNHDA, CDR2 SQIVND (reference sequence). After removal of 4 bases from V and 1 base from J, the junction contained 7 bases not matched to a gene. The length of the CDR3 is 15 residues. CDR3 DNA sequence: TGTGCCAGTAGTACAACCGGGACAGCTTCCTACGAGCAGTACTTC. Translated: CASSTTGTASYEQYF.

The CDR3 here is CASSSTPAYEQYF. As DNA, the CDR3 is TGTGCCAGCAGTTCGACACCCGCCTACGAGCAGTACTTC. This rearrangement joins TRBV27 to TRBJ2-7; D is ambiguous. This CDR3 region has 13 residues. Trimming removed 4 bases at V and 2 bases at J, with 9 bases between. Germline CDR1 MNHEY, CDR2 SMNVEV (reference sequence).

This chain links TRBV19 with TRBJ2-7; D gene ambiguous. Germline CDR1 LNHDA, CDR2 SQIVND (reference sequence). V lost 5 bases and J 0 bases, leaving 11 bases between the germline ends. CDR3 size: 14 residues. The CDR3 nucleotides read TGTGCCAGTAGTGACTCCACCAGCTCCTACGAGCAGTACTTC. It specifies CASSDSTSSYEQYF.

CDR3 residues: CAIAPGLQETQYF. The CDR3, as DNA: TGTGCCATCGCACCAGGCCTACAAGAGACCCAGTACTTC. The gene calls are TRBV10-3 and TRBJ2-5; the D is unclear. Germline CDR1 and CDR2: ENHRY and SYGVKD. Deletions cut 8 bases from V and 2 bases from J, with 12 bases between. The CDR3 covers 13 residues.

The chain employs TRBV7-6 and TRBJ1-4; D ambiguous. Trimming stripped 1 base from V and 0 bases from J, with 6 bases between. Per the germline V gene, CDR1 is SGHVS and CDR2 is FNYEAQ. The CDR3 is made up of 15 amino acids. The CDR3: CASSLGLATNEKLFF. Written as DNA, the CDR3 is TGTGCCAGCAGCTTAGGGCTTGCAACTAATGAAAAACTGTTTTTT.

V gene TRBV18 combines with J gene TRBJ2-1; 8 nucleotides match TRBD2. The CDR3 has 15 amino acids. Germline assignment: CDR1 KGHSH and CDR2 LQKENI. Trimming at V came to 6 bases and at J to 8 bases, leaving 12 bases not matched to a gene. CDR3 protein: CASSLEIAGTYEQFF. Here the CDR3 DNA reads TGTGCCAGCTCGCTAGAAATAGCGGGAACGTATGAGCAGTTCTTC.

The rearrangement joins TRBV11-3 to TRBJ2-5, with 7 bases matching TRBD2. Germline CDR1 and CDR2: SGHNT and YENEEA. This CDR3 spans 15 amino acids. V trimming: 5 bases; J trimming: 5 bases; junction bases outside the gene matches: 11. Here the CDR3 reads CASSPGGSRVETQYF. The CDR3 DNA is TGTGCCAGCAGCCCCGGGGGGTCAAGAGTTGAGACCCAGTACTTC. The full variable domain, rest sourced from reference TRBV11-3 and TRBJ2-5, is EAGVVQSPRYKIIEKKQPVAFWCNPISGHNTLYWYLQNLGQGPELLIRYENEEAVDDSQLPKDRFSAERLKGVDSTLKIQPAELGDSAVYLCASSPGGSRVETQYFGPGTRLLVL.

The chain is built from TRBV20-1 and TRBJ2-3; D ambiguous. The CDR3 covers 12 residues. From germline, CDR1 is DFQATT and CDR2 SNEGSKA (reference sequence). The V and J ends lost 3 bases and 0 bases respectively, with 4 bases between them. The CDR3 nucleotides read TGCAGTGCTAGTTCAAGCACAGATACGCAGTATTTT. This sequence encodes CSASSSTDTQYF.

The chain employs TRBV29-1 and TRBJ1-4, with D unresolved. From germline, CDR1 is SQVTM and CDR2 ANQGSEA. The CDR3 contains 12 residues. Deletions cut 7 bases from V and 2 bases from J, with 8 bases between. CDR3 sequence: CSGKHTNEKLFF. The DNA for the CDR3 is TGCAGCGGAAAGCACACTAATGAAAAACTGTTTTTT.

The rearrangement uses TRBV6-6 and TRBJ1-1; 8 bases are shared with TRBD1. CDR3 size: 15 residues. J lost 5 bases, V lost 7 bases, and 12 bases had no gene match. Germline V gene sequence: CDR1 MNHNY, CDR2 SVGAGI (reference sequence). This chain's CDR3 is CASISPQGGITEAFF. CDR3 DNA sequence: TGTGCCAGCATCTCCCCACAGGGGGGGATTACTGAAGCTTTCTTT.